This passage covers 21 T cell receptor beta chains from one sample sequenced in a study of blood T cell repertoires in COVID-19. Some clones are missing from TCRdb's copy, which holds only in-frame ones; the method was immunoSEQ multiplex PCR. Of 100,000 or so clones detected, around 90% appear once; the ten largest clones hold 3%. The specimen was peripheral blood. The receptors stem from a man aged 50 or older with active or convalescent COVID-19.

The CDR3 loop reads CASSQGGIGTHEQYF. CDR3 nucleotide sequence: TGTGCCAGCAGCCAAGGGGGCATAGGTACCCACGAGCAGTACTTC. This chain joins TRBV3-1 (or the pseudogene TRBV3-2) and TRBJ2-7; D perhaps matches TRBD1 (5 bases). CDR3 size: 15 residues. CDR1 and CDR2 (germline): LGHDT, YNNKEL (reference sequence). The ends were cut back, 1 base at V and 5 bases at J, with 15 bases in the middle.

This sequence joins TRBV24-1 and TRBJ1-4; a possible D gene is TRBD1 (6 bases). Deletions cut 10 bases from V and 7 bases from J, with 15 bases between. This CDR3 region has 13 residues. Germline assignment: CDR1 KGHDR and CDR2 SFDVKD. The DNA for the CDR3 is TGTGCCACAAGGGACACCCTAAGTGAAAAACTGTTTTTT. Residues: CATRDTLSEKLFF.

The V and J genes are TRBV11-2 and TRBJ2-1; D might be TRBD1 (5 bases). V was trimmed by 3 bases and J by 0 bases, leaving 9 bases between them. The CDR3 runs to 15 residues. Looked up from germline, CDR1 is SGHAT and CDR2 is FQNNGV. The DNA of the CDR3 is TGTGCCAGCAGCTTGCTCGACAGCTCCTACAATGAGCAGTTCTTC. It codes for CASSLLDSSYNEQFF.

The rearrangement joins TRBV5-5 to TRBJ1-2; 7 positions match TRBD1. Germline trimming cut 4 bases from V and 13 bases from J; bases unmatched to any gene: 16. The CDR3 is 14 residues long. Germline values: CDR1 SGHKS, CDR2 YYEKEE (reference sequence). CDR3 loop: CASSLTGTASHFTF. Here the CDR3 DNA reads TGTGCCAGCAGCCTAACCGGGACAGCCTCTCACTTCACCTTC.

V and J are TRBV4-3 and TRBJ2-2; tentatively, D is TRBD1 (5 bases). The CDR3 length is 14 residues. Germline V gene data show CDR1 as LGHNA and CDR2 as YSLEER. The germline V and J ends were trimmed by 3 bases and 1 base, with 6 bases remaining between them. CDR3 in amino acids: CASSHGQNTGELFF. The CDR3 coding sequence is TGCGCCAGCAGCCATGGACAGAACACCGGGGAGCTGTTTTTT.

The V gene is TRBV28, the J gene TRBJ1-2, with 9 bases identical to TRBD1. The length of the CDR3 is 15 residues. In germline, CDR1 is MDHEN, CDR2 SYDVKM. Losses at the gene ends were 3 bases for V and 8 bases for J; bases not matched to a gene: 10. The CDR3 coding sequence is TGTGCCAGCAGTTTGGGGAAGGGACAGGGTTACGGCTACACCTTC. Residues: CASSLGKGQGYGYTF.

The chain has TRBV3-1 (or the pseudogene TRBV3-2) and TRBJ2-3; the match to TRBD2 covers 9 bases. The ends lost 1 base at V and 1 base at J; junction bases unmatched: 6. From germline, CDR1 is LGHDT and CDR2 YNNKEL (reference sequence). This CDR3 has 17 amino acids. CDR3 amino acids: CASSQGGLAGGTDTQYF. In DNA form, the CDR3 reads TGTGCCAGCAGCCAAGGGGGATTAGCGGGGGGCACAGATACGCAGTATTTT.

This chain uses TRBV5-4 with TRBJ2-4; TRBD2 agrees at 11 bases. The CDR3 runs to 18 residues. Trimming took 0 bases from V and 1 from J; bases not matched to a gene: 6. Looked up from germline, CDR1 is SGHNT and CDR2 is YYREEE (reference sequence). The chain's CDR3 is CASSLGVAGGPAKNIQYF. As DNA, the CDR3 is TGTGCCAGCAGCTTGGGGGTAGCGGGGGGGCCCGCCAAAAACATTCAGTACTTC. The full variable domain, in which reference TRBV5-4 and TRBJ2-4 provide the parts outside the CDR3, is ETGVTQSPTHLIKTRGQQVTLRCSSQSGHNTVSWYQQALGQGPQFIFQYYREEENGRGNFPPRFSGLQFPNYSSELNVNALELDDSALYLCASSLGVAGGPAKNIQYFGAGTRLSVL.

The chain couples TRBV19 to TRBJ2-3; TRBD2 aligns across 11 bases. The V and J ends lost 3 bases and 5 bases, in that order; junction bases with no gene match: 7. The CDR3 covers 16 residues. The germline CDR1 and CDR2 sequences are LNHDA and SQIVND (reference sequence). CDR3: CASSIVAGGLGDTQYF. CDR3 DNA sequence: TGTGCCAGTAGTATTGTAGCGGGGGGGTTGGGAGATACGCAGTATTTT.

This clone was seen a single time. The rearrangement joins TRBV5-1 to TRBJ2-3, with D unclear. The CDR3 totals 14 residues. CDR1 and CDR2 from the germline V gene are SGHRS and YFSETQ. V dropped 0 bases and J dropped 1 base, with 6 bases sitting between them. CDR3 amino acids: CASSLALGTDTQYF. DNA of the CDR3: TGCGCCAGCAGCTTGGCCCTAGGCACAGATACGCAGTATTTT.

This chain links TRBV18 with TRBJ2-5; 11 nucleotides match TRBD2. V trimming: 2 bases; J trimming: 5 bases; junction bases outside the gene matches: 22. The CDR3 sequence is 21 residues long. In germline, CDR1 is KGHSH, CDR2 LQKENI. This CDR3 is CASSPEDHGTSGQGGEETQYF. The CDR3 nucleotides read TGTGCCAGCTCACCAGAAGACCATGGGACTAGCGGTCAGGGCGGGGAGGAGACCCAGTACTTC.

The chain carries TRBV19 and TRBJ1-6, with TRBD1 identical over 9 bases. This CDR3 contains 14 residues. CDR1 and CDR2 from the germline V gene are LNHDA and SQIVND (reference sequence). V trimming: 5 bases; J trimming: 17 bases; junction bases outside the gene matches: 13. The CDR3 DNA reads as TGTGCCAGTAGTCAAGGGGGACAGGGCTGGGATATCCACTTT. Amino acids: CASSQGGQGWDIHF. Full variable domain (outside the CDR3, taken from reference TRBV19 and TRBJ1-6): DGGITQSPKYLFRKEGQNVTLSCEQNLNHDAMYWYRQDPGQGLRLIYYSQIVNDFQKGDIAEGYSVSREKKESFPLTVTSAQKNPTAFYLCASSQGGQGWDIHFGNGTRLTVT.

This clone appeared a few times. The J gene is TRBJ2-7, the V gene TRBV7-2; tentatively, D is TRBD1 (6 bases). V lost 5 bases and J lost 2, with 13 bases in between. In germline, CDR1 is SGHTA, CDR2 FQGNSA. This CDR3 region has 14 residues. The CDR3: CASSQDSLTYEQYF. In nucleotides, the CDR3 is TGTGCCAGCAGCCAGGACAGCCTCACCTACGAGCAGTACTTC.

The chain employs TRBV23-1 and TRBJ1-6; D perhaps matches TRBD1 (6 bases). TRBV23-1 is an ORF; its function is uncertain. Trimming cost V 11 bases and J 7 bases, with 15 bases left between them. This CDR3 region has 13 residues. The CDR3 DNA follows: TGCGCCGGTGGGGGGGCTCGGAATTCACCCCTCCACTTT. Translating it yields CAGGGARNSPLHF.

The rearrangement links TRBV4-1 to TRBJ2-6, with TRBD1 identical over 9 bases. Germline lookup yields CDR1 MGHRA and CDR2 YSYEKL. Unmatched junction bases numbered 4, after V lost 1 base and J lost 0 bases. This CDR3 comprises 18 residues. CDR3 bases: TGCGCCAGCAGCCAAGGACAGGGGGTTCTCTCTGGGGCCAACGTCCTGACTTTC. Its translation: CASSQGQGVLSGANVLTF.

CDR3 region: CASPSFSQETQYF. The DNA for the CDR3 is TGTGCCAGCCCTAGCTTTTCCCAAGAGACCCAGTACTTC. V usage is TRBV6-5 and J usage is TRBJ2-5; D may be TRBD2 (5 bases). Between the trimmed V and J ends, which lost 8 bases and 1 base, there was a span of 11 bases. This CDR3 has 13 amino acids. CDR1 is MNHEY, CDR2 SVGAGI, per germline.

The CDR3 sequence is CASSQHETGTGIQPQHF. The CDR3 DNA sequence: TGTGCCAGCAGCCAACACGAAACCGGGACAGGGATCCAGCCCCAGCATTTT. This chain connects TRBV3-1 (or the pseudogene TRBV3-2) to TRBJ1-5, with 9 bases identical to TRBD1. V lost 2 bases, J lost 7 bases, and 12 bases stayed unmatched. Germline CDR1 reads LGHDT; CDR2 reads YNNKEL (reference sequence). This CDR3 comprises 17 residues.

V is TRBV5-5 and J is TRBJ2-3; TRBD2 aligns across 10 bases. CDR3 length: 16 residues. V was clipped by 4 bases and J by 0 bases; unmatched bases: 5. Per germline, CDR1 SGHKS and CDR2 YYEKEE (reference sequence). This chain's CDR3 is CASSSSSGGSTDTQYF. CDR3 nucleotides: TGTGCCAGCAGCAGTTCTAGCGGGGGCAGCACAGATACGCAGTATTTT.

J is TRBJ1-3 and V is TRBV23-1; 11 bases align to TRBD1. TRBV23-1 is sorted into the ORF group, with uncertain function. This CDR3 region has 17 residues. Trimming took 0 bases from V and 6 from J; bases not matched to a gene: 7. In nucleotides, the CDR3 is TGCGCCAGCAGTCAATCACCGGGACAGGGGGAGGAAAACACCATATATTTT. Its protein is CASSQSPGQGEENTIYF.

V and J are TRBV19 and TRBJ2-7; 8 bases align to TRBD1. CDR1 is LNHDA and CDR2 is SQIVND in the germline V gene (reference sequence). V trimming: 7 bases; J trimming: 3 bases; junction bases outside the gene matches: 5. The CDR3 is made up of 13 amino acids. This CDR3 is CASKGQDLYEQYF. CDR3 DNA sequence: TGTGCCAGTAAGGGACAGGACCTCTACGAGCAGTACTTC.

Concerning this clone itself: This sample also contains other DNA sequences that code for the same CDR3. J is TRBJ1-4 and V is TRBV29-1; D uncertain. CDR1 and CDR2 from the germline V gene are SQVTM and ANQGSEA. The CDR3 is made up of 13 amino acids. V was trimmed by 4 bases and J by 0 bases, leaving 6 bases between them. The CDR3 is CSVGGATNEKLFF. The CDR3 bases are TGCAGCGTTGGAGGTGCAACTAATGAAAAACTGTTTTTT.